Presented here are 30 T cell receptor beta chains from one specimen sequenced in a study of blood T cell repertoires in COVID-19 (dated by TCRdb to the early 2020s). Receptor libraries were prepared by the immunoSEQ multiplex PCR assay. Imported from immuneACCESS, the table was reduced by TCRdb to in-frame sequences with V and J called. These copies leave out some clones; in studies compared against another copy, an unresolved V gene accounts for under half, and the cause of the remainder is not known. A total of about 87,000 clones appear in this sample, approximately 85% of them only once. The leading ten clones occupy 3% of the sample. The sequenced sample consisted of peripheral blood. These receptors were collected from an elderly woman with COVID-19, enrolled during active disease.

The chain has TRBV5-1 and TRBJ2-1; 8 bases map to TRBD2. CDR3 length: 16 residues. CDR1 is SGHRS and CDR2 is YFSETQ in the germline V gene. Trimming took 4 bases from V and 2 from J; bases not matched to a gene: 8. CDR3: CASSGISGKPYNEQFF. The CDR3 DNA is TGCGCCAGCAGCGGAATTAGCGGGAAGCCCTACAATGAGCAGTTCTTC. Together with reference TRBV5-1 and TRBJ2-1, the CDR3 gives the full variable domain: KAGVTQTPRYLIKTRGQQVTLSCSPISGHRSVSWYQQTPGQGLQFLFEYFSETQRNKGNFPGRFSGRQFSNSRSEMNVSTLELGDSALYLCASSGISGKPYNEQFFGPGTRLTVL.

The rearrangement joins TRBV6-5 to TRBJ2-1; 8 bases line up with TRBD2. CDR1 and CDR2 (germline): MNHEY, SVGAGI. V was clipped by 11 bases and J by 0 bases; unmatched bases: 6. This CDR3 has 14 residues. The DNA for the CDR3 is TGTGCCTCCCGGGGGGGAAGCTCCTACAATGAGCAGTTCTTC. Its protein product is CASRGGSSYNEQFF.

The V call is TRBV29-1, the J call TRBJ2-3, with D uncertain. V lost 3 bases to trimming and J lost 2 bases, with 6 bases between them. Looked up from germline, CDR1 is SQVTM and CDR2 is ANQGSEA. This CDR3 spans 12 amino acids. CDR3 sequence reads: CSVEPYTDTQYF. CDR3 in DNA: TGCAGCGTTGAGCCCTACACAGATACGCAGTATTTT.

This clone turned up a few times. The chain couples TRBV10-3 to TRBJ1-2, with TRBD1 matching over 7 bases. Germline V gene lookup returns CDR1 ENHRY and CDR2 SYGVKD. After removal of 6 bases from V and 4 bases from J, the junction contained 8 bases not matched to a gene. The CDR3 loop spans 14 amino acids. In nucleotides, the CDR3 is TGTGCCATCAGGATACAGACAGGGAGCTATGGCTACACCTTC. This gives the protein CAIRIQTGSYGYTF.

The genes are TRBV20-1 and TRBJ2-3; no clear D. The CDR3 sequence is 11 residues long. In germline, CDR1 is DFQATT, CDR2 SNEGSKA (reference sequence). Trimming removed 5 bases from V and 4 bases from J, with 7 bases in between. The CDR3 DNA reads TGCAGTGCTTCCAGGCCAGATACGCAGTATTTT. Protein product: CSASRPDTQYF.

The chain has TRBV14 and TRBJ2-1, with D unclear. Looked up from germline, CDR1 is SGHDN and CDR2 is FVKESK. The CDR3 runs to 13 residues. Trimming took 1 base from V and 9 from J, leaving 10 bases between them. In DNA form, the CDR3 reads TGTGCCAGCAGCCAAGTGCGTGAATTTGAGCAGTTCTTC. Protein: CASSQVREFEQFF. Based on the CDR3 plus reference TRBV14 and TRBJ2-1, the full variable domain is EAGVTQFPSHSVIEKGQTVTLRCDPISGHDNLYWYRRVMGKEIKFLLHFVKESKQDESGMPNNRFLAERTGGTYSTLKVQPAELEDSGVYFCASSQVREFEQFFGPGTRLTVL.

V usage is TRBV5-4 and J usage is TRBJ2-3; 8 nucleotides line up with TRBD2. CDR1 and CDR2 from the germline V gene are SGHNT and YYREEE (reference sequence). V shed 4 bases, J shed 5 bases, and the junction held 9 bases outside the gene matches. CDR3 size: 15 residues. The CDR3 nucleotides are TGTGCCAGCAGCGTGAGGGTGGCGGGGGGAGATACGCAGTATTTT. Amino acid sequence: CASSVRVAGGDTQYF.

The chain couples TRBV19 to TRBJ1-1; TRBD1 aligns across 8 bases. Per germline, CDR1 LNHDA and CDR2 SQIVND (reference sequence). CDR3 size: 15 residues. With 3 bases clipped from V and 10 bases from J, the junction kept 13 bases outside the gene matches. The DNA of the CDR3 is TGTGCCAGTAGTATCTCCAGGGGGCGGACTATAGGAGCTTTCTTT. Translated, it gives CASSISRGRTIGAFF. Full variable domain (outside the CDR3, taken from reference TRBV19 and TRBJ1-1): DGGITQSPKYLFRKEGQNVTLSCEQNLNHDAMYWYRQDPGQGLRLIYYSQIVNDFQKGDIAEGYSVSREKKESFPLTVTSAQKNPTAFYLCASSISRGRTIGAFFGQGTRLTVV.

This clone was seen once. The rearrangement uses TRBV18 and TRBJ2-1, with 9 bases aligning to TRBD1. The junction had 17 bases not matched to a gene; V was cut back by 4 bases and J by 1 base. Germline CDR1 is KGHSH and CDR2 is LQKENI. The CDR3 loop spans 20 amino acids. CDR3 bases: TGTGCCAGCTCACGGCGCCGGGACAGGGTAAGGCAGGGGTCCTACAATGAGCAGTTCTTC. Translating it yields CASSRRRDRVRQGSYNEQFF.

The chain uses TRBV6-2 or TRBV6-3 and TRBJ2-1, with a weak D call TRBD2 (6 bases). Germline V gives CDR1 MNHEY, CDR2 SVGEGT. With 0 bases removed from V and 4 bases from J, the gap between germline ends came to 13 bases. This CDR3 is built from 16 residues. The CDR3 sequence: CASSYSRGVSYNEQFF. The CDR3 DNA follows: TGTGCCAGCAGTTACTCGCGGGGAGTCTCTTACAATGAGCAGTTCTTC.

This chain's CDR3 is CASSVGDRVGEQYF. CDR3 in DNA: TGTGCCAGCAGCGTAGGGGACAGGGTGGGTGAGCAGTACTTC. J is TRBJ2-7 and V is TRBV9; 9 positions match TRBD1. The CDR3 sequence is 14 residues long. CDR1 is SGDLS, CDR2 YYNGEE, per germline. V shed 0 bases, J shed 7 bases, and the junction held 5 bases outside the gene matches.

The V gene is TRBV4-2, the J gene TRBJ1-5; 8 positions agree with TRBD1. The V gene end was trimmed by 0 bases and the J gene end by 3 bases; junction bases not matched to a gene: 13. The CDR3 loop spans 19 amino acids. CDR1 is LGHNA, CDR2 YNFKEQ, per germline. CDR3 DNA: TGTGCCAGCAGCCAAGATCTCCAGGGGGCGGTTTGGGACAATCAGCCCCAGCATTTT. It yields the protein CASSQDLQGAVWDNQPQHF.

The chain employs TRBV27 and TRBJ2-6; no firm D call. V gave up 6 bases and J gave up 0 bases, with 6 bases separating them. CDR3 length: 14 residues. CDR1 is MNHEY, CDR2 SMNVEV, per germline (reference sequence). In nucleotides, the CDR3 is TGTGCCAGCAGAAGGAGCTCTGGGGCCAACGTCCTGACTTTC. Translating it yields CASRRSSGANVLTF.

V is TRBV7-9 and J is TRBJ1-2, with D possibly TRBD1 on 6 matching bases. CDR3 length: 15 amino acids. Per germline, CDR1 SEHNR and CDR2 FQNEAQ (reference sequence). Between the trimmed V and J ends, which lost 1 base and 5 bases, there was a span of 14 bases. The CDR3 region is CASSLGSRGDYGYTF. The CDR3 region has the DNA TGTGCCAGCAGCTTAGGTTCCAGGGGTGATTATGGCTACACCTTC. Based on the CDR3 plus reference TRBV7-9 and TRBJ1-2, the full variable domain is DTGVSQNPRHKITKRGQNVTFRCDPISEHNRLYWYRQTLGQGPEFLTYFQNEAQLEKSRLLSDRFSAERPKGSFSTLEIQRTEQGDSAMYLCASSLGSRGDYGYTFGSGTRLTVV.

The rearrangement uses TRBV5-6 and TRBJ2-7, with TRBD2 identical over 9 bases. This CDR3 contains 14 residues. The germline V gene encodes CDR1 SGHDT and CDR2 YYEEEE. V gave up 3 bases and J gave up 2 bases; unmatched junction bases: 3. DNA for the CDR3: TGTGCCAGCAGCTCATTAGCGGGAGCCTACGAGCAGTACTTC. This sequence encodes CASSSLAGAYEQYF. Using reference TRBV5-6 and TRBJ2-7 for the parts outside the CDR3, the full variable domain is DAGVTQSPTHLIKTRGQQVTLRCSPKSGHDTVSWYQQALGQGPQFIFQYYEEEERQRGNFPDRFSGHQFPNYSSELNVNALLLGDSALYLCASSSLAGAYEQYFGPGTRLTVT.

CDR3 in amino acids: CASSIGQGGSYEQYF. The CDR3, as DNA: TGTGCCAGTAGTATAGGGCAGGGAGGGTCCTACGAGCAGTACTTC. The V gene is TRBV19, the J gene TRBJ2-7, with 7 bases lining up with TRBD2. CDR3 size: 15 residues. V lost 1 base, J lost 1 base, and 4 bases stayed unmatched. The germline CDR1 and CDR2 sequences are LNHDA and SQIVND (reference sequence). Full variable domain (outside the CDR3, taken from reference TRBV19 and TRBJ2-7): DGGITQSPKYLFRKEGQNVTLSCEQNLNHDAMYWYRQDPGQGLRLIYYSQIVNDFQKGDIAEGYSVSREKKESFPLTVTSAQKNPTAFYLCASSIGQGGSYEQYFGPGTRLTVT.

V usage is TRBV5-1 and J usage is TRBJ2-1, with TRBD2 identical over 7 bases. Germline V gives CDR1 SGHRS, CDR2 YFSETQ. The CDR3 runs 15 residues. J lost 4 bases, V lost 3 bases, and 7 bases had no gene match. CDR3 coding DNA: TGCGCCAGCAGCTCCGGGGGGAATTCTTACAATGAGCAGTTCTTC. This sequence encodes CASSSGGNSYNEQFF.

The V call is TRBV2, the J call TRBJ2-7; TRBD2 aligns across 13 bases. This CDR3 has 16 residues. Trimming took 5 bases from V and 5 from J; bases not matched to a gene: 9. Germline CDR1 is SNHLY and CDR2 is FYNNEI. In DNA form, the CDR3 reads TGTGCCAGCAGTTCAACTAGCGGGGGGGCAGTAAACGAGCAGTACTTC. Translating it yields CASSSTSGGAVNEQYF. The whole variable domain, filled in from reference TRBV2 and TRBJ2-7, reads EPEVTQTPSHQVTQMGQEVILRCVPISNHLYFYWYRQILGQKVEFLVSFYNNEISEKSEIFDDQFSVERPDGSNFTLKIRSTKLEDSAMYFCASSSTSGGAVNEQYFGPGTRLTVT.

The count of this clone is one. The chain carries TRBV6-1 and TRBJ2-7, with unresolved D. Trimming removed 0 bases from V and 3 bases from J, with 12 bases in between. Germline values: CDR1 MNHNS, CDR2 SASEGT. This CDR3 spans 15 amino acids. For the CDR3, the DNA is TGTGCCAGCAGTGAAGCAGCGACGGTACTCTACGAGCAGTACTTC. Amino acids: CASSEAATVLYEQYF.

The chain couples TRBV24-1 to TRBJ2-1; 7 bases fit TRBD2. Germline loops: CDR1 KGHDR, CDR2 SFDVKD. V gave up 3 bases and J gave up 7 bases; unmatched junction bases: 11. CDR3 length: 16 amino acids. CDR3 in amino acids: CATSDPKTSPRNEQFF. In DNA form, the CDR3 reads TGTGCCACCAGTGATCCGAAGACTAGCCCAAGGAATGAGCAGTTCTTC.

The rearrangement uses TRBV2 and TRBJ2-7, with 7 positions matching TRBD2. V trimming: 1 base; J trimming: 1 base; junction bases outside the gene matches: 10. Germline V lookup: CDR1 SNHLY, CDR2 FYNNEI. The CDR3 totals 17 residues. CDR3 amino acids: CASSEVLAVTLSYEQYF. CDR3 coding DNA: TGTGCCAGCAGTGAAGTTCTAGCGGTAACCTTATCCTACGAGCAGTACTTC. The variable domain in full, with the rest retrieved from reference TRBV2 and TRBJ2-7, is EPEVTQTPSHQVTQMGQEVILRCVPISNHLYFYWYRQILGQKVEFLVSFYNNEISEKSEIFDDQFSVERPDGSNFTLKIRSTKLEDSAMYFCASSEVLAVTLSYEQYFGPGTRLTVT.

V usage is TRBV7-2 and J usage is TRBJ2-5; the match to TRBD1 covers 7 bases. With V trimmed by 2 bases and J by 2 bases, 5 bases remained unmatched. There are 15 residues in the CDR3. In germline, CDR1 is SGHTA, CDR2 FQGNSA. This chain's CDR3 is CASSLQPRGQETQYF. CDR3 nucleotide sequence: TGTGCCAGCAGCTTACAGCCCAGGGGGCAAGAGACCCAGTACTTC.

This clone has a single count. Other DNA sequences in the sample encode the same CDR3. The chain couples TRBV18 to TRBJ2-5; TRBD2 might be the D (6 bases). V was trimmed by 1 base and J by 2 bases, leaving 8 bases between them. This CDR3 is 14 amino acids long. CDR1 and CDR2 from the germline V gene are KGHSH and LQKENI. CDR3 DNA sequence: TGTGCCAGCTCACCACGGGACTTTCAAGAGACCCAGTACTTC. It yields the protein CASSPRDFQETQYF.

This chain connects TRBV13 to TRBJ2-7, with D perhaps TRBD2 (5 bases). CDR3 size: 16 residues. Between the trimmed V and J ends, which lost 5 bases and 3 bases, there was a span of 20 bases. Germline lookup yields CDR1 PRHDT and CDR2 FYEKMQ (reference sequence). CDR3 sequence reads: CASSPTPPGVDYEQYF. The DNA of the CDR3 is TGTGCCAGCAGCCCAACCCCCCCCGGGGTAGACTACGAGCAGTACTTC. The full variable domain, in which reference TRBV13 and TRBJ2-7 provide the parts outside the CDR3, is AAGVIQSPRHLIKEKRETATLKCYPIPRHDTVYWYQQGPGQDPQFLISFYEKMQSDKGSIPDRFSAQQFSDYHSELNMSSLELGDSALYFCASSPTPPGVDYEQYFGPGTRLTVT.

This clone occurred once. The DNA for the CDR3 is TGTGCCAGCAGCTTGACGACAGGGAGTTATGAAAAACTGTTTTTT. Translation: CASSLTTGSYEKLFF. The chain recombines TRBV5-6 with TRBJ1-4, with TRBD1 matching over 7 bases. CDR1 and CDR2 from the germline V gene are SGHDT and YYEEEE. The CDR3 length is 15 residues. V dropped 1 base and J dropped 6; count of bases not matched to a gene: 6.

This chain links TRBV19 with TRBJ2-5; a weak D match, TRBD2 (5 bases). Germline CDR1 and CDR2: LNHDA and SQIVND (reference sequence). Trimming cost V 1 base and J 7 bases, with 16 bases left between them. CDR3 length: 15 residues. CDR3 in amino acids: CASSIAGNIRGTQYF. The CDR3 nucleotides read TGTGCCAGTAGTATAGCCGGCAACATCCGGGGGACCCAGTACTTC.

The chain joins TRBV2 to TRBJ2-7; D may be TRBD1 (6 bases). Germline CDR1 is SNHLY and CDR2 is FYNNEI. V was pared by 6 bases and J by 5 bases, with 11 bases between. This CDR3 region has 12 residues. The CDR3: CASRADSDEQYF. Written as DNA, the CDR3 is TGTGCCAGCAGGGCGGACAGCGACGAGCAGTACTTC.

This chain joins TRBV10-3 and TRBJ2-7, with 10 nucleotides matching TRBD1. V lost 6 bases, J lost 3 bases, and 2 bases stayed unmatched. The germline V gene encodes CDR1 ENHRY and CDR2 SYGVKD. There are 13 residues in the CDR3. CDR3 residues: CAISWDRGYEQYF. In DNA, the CDR3 is TGTGCCATCAGCTGGGACAGGGGCTACGAGCAGTACTTC.

This chain connects TRBV6-2 or TRBV6-3 to TRBJ2-7, with D unresolved. V was shortened by 2 bases and J by 3 bases, with 8 bases between the two germline ends. Germline assignment: CDR1 MNHEY and CDR2 SVGEGT. This CDR3 comprises 13 residues. The CDR3 loop is CASSYLQVYEQYF. In DNA form, the CDR3 reads TGTGCCAGCAGTTACCTCCAGGTCTACGAGCAGTACTTC.

This clone occurred once. The CDR3 nucleotides read TGCACCAGCAGCCAGGCGGAGCAGAACACCGGGGAGCTGTTTTTT. Protein: CTSSQAEQNTGELFF. The chain uses TRBV1 and TRBJ2-2; the table's D gene call, TRBD2, was not cross checked with the DNA. TRBV1 is marked as a pseudogene. The length of the CDR3 is 15 residues.